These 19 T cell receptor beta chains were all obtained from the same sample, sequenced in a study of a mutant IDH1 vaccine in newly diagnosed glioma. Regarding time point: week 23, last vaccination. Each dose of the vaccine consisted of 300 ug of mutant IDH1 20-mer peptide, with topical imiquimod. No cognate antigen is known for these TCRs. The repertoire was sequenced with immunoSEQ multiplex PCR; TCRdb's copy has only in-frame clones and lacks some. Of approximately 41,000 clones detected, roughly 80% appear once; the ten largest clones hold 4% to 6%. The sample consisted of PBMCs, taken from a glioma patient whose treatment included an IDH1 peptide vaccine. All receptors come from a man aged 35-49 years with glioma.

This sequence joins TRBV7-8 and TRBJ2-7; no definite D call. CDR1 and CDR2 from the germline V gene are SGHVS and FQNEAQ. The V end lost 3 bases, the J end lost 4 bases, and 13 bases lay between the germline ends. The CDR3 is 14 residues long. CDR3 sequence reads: CASSFPGVGYEQYF. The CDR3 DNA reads TGTGCCAGCAGCTTCCCCGGAGTTGGGTACGAGCAGTACTTC.

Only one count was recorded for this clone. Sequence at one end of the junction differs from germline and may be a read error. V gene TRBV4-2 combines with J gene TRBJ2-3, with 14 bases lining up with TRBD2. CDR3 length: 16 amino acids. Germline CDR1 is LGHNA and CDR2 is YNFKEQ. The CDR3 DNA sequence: TGTACCAGCAGCCAACAGACTAGCGGGGGGGCCGATACGCAGTATTTT. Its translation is CTSSQQTSGGADTQYF.

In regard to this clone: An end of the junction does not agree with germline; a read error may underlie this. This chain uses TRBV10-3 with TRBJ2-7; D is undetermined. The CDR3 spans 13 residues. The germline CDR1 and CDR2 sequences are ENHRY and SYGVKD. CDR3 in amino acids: CASSDPEPYEQYF. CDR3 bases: TGTGCCAGCAGTGACCCAGAACCCTACGAGCAGTACTTC.

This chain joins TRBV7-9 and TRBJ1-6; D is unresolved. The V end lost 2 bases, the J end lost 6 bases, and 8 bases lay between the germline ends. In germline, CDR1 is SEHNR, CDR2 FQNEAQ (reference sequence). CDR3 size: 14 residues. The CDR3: CASSLRQSNSPLHF. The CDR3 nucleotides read TGTGCCAGCAGCTTAAGGCAGTCTAATTCACCCCTCCACTTT.

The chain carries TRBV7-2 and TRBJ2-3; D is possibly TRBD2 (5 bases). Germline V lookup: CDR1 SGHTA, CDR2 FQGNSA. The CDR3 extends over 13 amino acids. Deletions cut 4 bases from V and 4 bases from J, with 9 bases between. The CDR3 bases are TGTGCCAGCAGCTCGGGATTCTCAGATACGCAGTATTTT. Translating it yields CASSSGFSDTQYF. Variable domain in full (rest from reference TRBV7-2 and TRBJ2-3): GAGVSQSPSNKVTEKGKDVELRCDPISGHTALYWYRQSLGQGLEFLIYFQGNSAPDKSGLPSDRFSAERTGGSVSTLTIQRTQQEDSAVYLCASSSGFSDTQYFGPGTRLTVL.

CDR3 in DNA: TGTGCCAGCAGGGTCCCGGGACAGGGAGATGAGCAGTTCTTC. Translated, it gives CASRVPGQGDEQFF. This chain connects TRBV6-1 to TRBJ2-1; 9 bases agree with TRBD1. Trimming took 6 bases from V and 8 from J; bases not matched to a gene: 8. CDR1 and CDR2 (germline): MNHNS, SASEGT. The CDR3 spans 14 residues.

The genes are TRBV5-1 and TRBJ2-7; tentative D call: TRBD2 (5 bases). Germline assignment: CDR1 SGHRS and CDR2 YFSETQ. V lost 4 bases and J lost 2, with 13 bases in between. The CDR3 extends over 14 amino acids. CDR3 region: CASSLEGFTYEQYF. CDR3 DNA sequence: TGCGCCAGCAGCCTAGAGGGATTTACCTACGAGCAGTACTTC.

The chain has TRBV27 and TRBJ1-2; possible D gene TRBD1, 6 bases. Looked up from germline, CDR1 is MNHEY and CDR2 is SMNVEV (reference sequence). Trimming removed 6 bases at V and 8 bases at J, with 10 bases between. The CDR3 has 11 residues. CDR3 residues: CASRYREGYTF. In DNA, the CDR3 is TGTGCCAGCAGATACAGGGAGGGCTACACCTTC.

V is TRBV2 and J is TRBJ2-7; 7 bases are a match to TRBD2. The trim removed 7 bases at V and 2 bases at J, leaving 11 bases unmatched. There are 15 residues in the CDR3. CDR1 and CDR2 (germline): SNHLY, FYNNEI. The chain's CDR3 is CASTPGRETTYEQYF. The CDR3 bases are TGTGCCAGCACGCCTGGGAGGGAAACAACCTACGAGCAGTACTTC.

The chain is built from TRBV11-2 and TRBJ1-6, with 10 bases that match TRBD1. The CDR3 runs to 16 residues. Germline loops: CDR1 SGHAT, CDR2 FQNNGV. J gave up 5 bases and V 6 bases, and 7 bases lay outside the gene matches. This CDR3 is CASSGGTGDNNSPLHF. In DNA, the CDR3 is TGTGCCAGCAGTGGGGGGACAGGGGATAATAATTCACCCCTCCACTTT.

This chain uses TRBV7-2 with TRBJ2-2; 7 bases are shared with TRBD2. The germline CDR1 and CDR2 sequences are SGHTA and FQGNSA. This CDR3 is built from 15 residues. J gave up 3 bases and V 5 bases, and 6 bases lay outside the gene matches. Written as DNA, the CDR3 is TGTGCCAGCAGCGCCGGACTAGTTGACACCGGGGAGCTGTTTTTT. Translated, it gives CASSAGLVDTGELFF.

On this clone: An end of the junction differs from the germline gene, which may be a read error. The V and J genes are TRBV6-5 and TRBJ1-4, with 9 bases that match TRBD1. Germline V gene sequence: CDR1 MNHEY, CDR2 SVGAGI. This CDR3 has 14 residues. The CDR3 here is CASRTGGTSEKLFF. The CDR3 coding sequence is TGTGCCAGCAGAACAGGGGGCACTAGTGAAAAACTGTTTTTT.

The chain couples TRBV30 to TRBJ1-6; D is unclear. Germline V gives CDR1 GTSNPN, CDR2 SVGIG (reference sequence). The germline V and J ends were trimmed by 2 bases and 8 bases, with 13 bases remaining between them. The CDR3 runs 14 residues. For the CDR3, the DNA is TGTGCCTGGAGTATCGCCGTTGCGGATTCACCCCTCCACTTT. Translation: CAWSIAVADSPLHF.

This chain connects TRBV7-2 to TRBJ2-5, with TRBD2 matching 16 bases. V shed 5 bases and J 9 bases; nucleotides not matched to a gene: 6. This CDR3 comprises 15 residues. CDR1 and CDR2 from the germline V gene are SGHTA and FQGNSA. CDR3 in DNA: TGTGCCAGCAGCCCGGGACTAGCGGGAGGGGGGGCCCAGTACTTC. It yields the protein CASSPGLAGGGAQYF. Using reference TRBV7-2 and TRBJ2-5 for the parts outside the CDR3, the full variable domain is GAGVSQSPSNKVTEKGKDVELRCDPISGHTALYWYRQSLGQGLEFLIYFQGNSAPDKSGLPSDRFSAERTGGSVSTLTIQRTQQEDSAVYLCASSPGLAGGGAQYFGPGTRLLVL.

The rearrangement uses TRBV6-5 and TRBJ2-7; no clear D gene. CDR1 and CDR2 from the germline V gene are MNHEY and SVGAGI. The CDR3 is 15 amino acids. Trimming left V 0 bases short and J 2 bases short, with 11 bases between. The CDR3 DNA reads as TGTGCCAGCAGTTACTCGAGGCAGACGACCTACGAGCAGTACTTC. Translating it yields CASSYSRQTTYEQYF.

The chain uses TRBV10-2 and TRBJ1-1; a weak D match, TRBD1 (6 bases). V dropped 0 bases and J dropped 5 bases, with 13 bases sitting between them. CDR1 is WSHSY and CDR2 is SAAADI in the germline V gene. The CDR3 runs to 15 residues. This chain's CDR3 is CASSESPRGWTEAFF. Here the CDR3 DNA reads TGCGCCAGCAGTGAGTCGCCCAGGGGTTGGACTGAAGCTTTCTTT.

CDR3 sequence: CASSTRDRGYGYTF. For the CDR3, the DNA is TGTGCCAGTAGTACCCGCGACAGGGGCTATGGCTACACCTTC. The chain recombines TRBV19 with TRBJ1-2; 8 bases match TRBD1. Germline V CDR1 and CDR2: LNHDA, SQIVND (reference sequence). This CDR3 comprises 14 residues. V trimming: 4 bases; J trimming: 4 bases; junction bases outside the gene matches: 5.

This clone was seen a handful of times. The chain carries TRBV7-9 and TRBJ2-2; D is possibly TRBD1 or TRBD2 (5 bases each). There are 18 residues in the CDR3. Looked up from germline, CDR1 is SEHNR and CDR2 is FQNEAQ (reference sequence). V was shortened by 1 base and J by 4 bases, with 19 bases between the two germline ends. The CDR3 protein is CASSLVFGRGAGTGELFF. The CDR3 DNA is TGTGCCAGCAGCTTAGTGTTTGGCCGGGGCGCGGGCACCGGGGAGCTGTTTTTT.

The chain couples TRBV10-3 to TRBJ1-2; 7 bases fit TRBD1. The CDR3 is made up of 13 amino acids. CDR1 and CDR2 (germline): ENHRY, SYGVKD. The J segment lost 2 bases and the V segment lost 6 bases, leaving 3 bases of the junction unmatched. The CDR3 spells CAISGQANYGYTF. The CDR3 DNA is TGTGCCATCAGCGGACAGGCCAACTATGGCTACACCTTC.